This record concerns one T cell receptor (beta chain) sequence. Antigen unknown. The identical CDR3 is also encoded by other nucleotide sequences in the sample. The data were produced by immunoSEQ multiplex PCR, yet TCRdb's version contains in-frame clones alone and is incomplete. The sample comprises approximately 13,000 clones, around 85% of which are singletons, and more than 5% rests with the top ten. This entry belongs to a study of chemoradiotherapy in HPV16-positive cancers. Overall study context: Candidate HPV-specific T-cell clones and common TCR motifs came from functional assays in a couple of HPV16-positive patients.

Study-wide findings and caveats: Only a couple of HPV16-positive patients supplied the functional HPV-specificity definition. Non-HPV-specific T cells did not expand in tumors during treatment, whereas candidate HPV-specific clones and E7-related motifs did.

The V end lost 2 bases, the J end lost 2 bases, and 7 bases lay between the germline ends. This CDR3 comprises 13 residues. Looked up from germline, CDR1 is SGDLS and CDR2 is YYNGEE. Repertoires were sampled repeatedly during chemoradiotherapy. The sequence came from a human donor with HPV-associated anogenital cancer. Sample: blood, taken from a patient who underwent chemoradiotherapy. The rearrangement joins TRBV9 to TRBJ1-2; tentative D call: TRBD1 (5 bases). Here the CDR3 DNA reads TGTGCCAGCAGCGTTGACAGAAACTATGGCTACACCTTC. Translation gives CASSVDRNYGYTF.